Shown below are 17 T cell receptor beta chains from a single sample sequenced in a study of T cells expressing NK-cell markers (dated by TCRdb to 2019 to 2021). The method behind the library was 5' RACE. The instrument given in TCRdb is Illumina HiSeq 2000. Each CDR3 protein sequence appears as one entry after TCRdb reprocessed the reads, and no DNA is included. This sample's listing comprises 3,000 or so distinct CDR3 sequences. The ten biggest clones cover 89% of the sample. Material: blood T cells: a sorted CD56 or NKG2C T cell subset, CD4+ or CD8+ T cells, or bulk PBMC T cells (not recorded which). These receptors originate from a man between 18 and 69 years old in good health.

The J gene is TRBJ1-5, the V gene TRBV19; TCRdb gives TRBD1 as the D gene, but with no DNA this cannot be confirmed. This CDR3 is built from 17 residues. CDR1 is LNHDA and CDR2 is SQIVND in the germline V gene (reference sequence). CDR3: CASSSHSADRQNQPQHF.

This chain uses TRBV5-1 with TRBJ1-4; TCRdb reports TRBD1, a call that lacks DNA to check it against. The CDR3 consists of 16 residues. Germline loops: CDR1 SGHRS, CDR2 YFSETQ. CDR3 in amino acids: CASSRGQGDANEKLFF.

The chain uses TRBV20-1 and TRBJ2-7; absent DNA, TCRdb's TRBD1 call cannot be checked. The CDR3 is made up of 13 amino acids. Germline V gene data show CDR1 as DFQATT and CDR2 as SNEGSKA (reference sequence). The CDR3: CSASGQGAQEQYF.

V and J are TRBV18 and TRBJ2-7; the D call from TCRdb, TRBD2, cannot be confirmed without DNA. Germline V lookup: CDR1 KGHSH, CDR2 LQKENI. There are 15 residues in the CDR3. CDR3 region: CASSGGELSSYEQYF.

The rearrangement uses TRBV11-2 and TRBJ1-4. Germline V gives CDR1 SGHAT, CDR2 FQNNGV. The CDR3 length is 14 residues. The CDR3 protein is CASSQGLLNEKLFF.

The genes are TRBV20-1 and TRBJ1-5; TCRdb outputs TRBD1, but without DNA this stays unchecked. Germline CDR1 is DFQATT and CDR2 is SNEGSKA (reference sequence). The CDR3 runs to 13 residues. The CDR3 protein is CSATDRVDQPQHF.

This sequence joins TRBV28 and TRBJ2-7; there is no DNA to check the TCRdb D call of TRBD2. The CDR3 length is 12 residues. Germline CDR1 and CDR2: MDHEN and SYDVKM. CDR3: CASSPPAYEQYF.

The rearrangement joins TRBV20-1 to TRBJ1-2; TCRdb outputs TRBD1, but without DNA this stays unchecked. Germline lookup yields CDR1 DFQATT and CDR2 SNEGSKA (reference sequence). The CDR3 spans 13 residues. CDR3 protein: CSARVGGVYGYTF.

The chain is built from TRBV6-1 and TRBJ2-3. The CDR3 has 13 amino acids. Germline loops: CDR1 MNHNS, CDR2 SASEGT. CDR3 residues: CASNRDSTDTQYF.

By frequency, this clonotype registers medium-sized. The gene calls are TRBV13 and TRBJ2-1; TCRdb's D call, TRBD2, is unchecked because there is no DNA. CDR3 length: 15 amino acids. Germline V CDR1 and CDR2: PRHDT, FYEKMQ (reference sequence). CDR3: CASSFSLGRSNEQFF.

The chain carries TRBV11-2 and TRBJ2-2; TCRdb's D call of TRBD1 is untestable without DNA. This CDR3 is built from 16 residues. Germline values: CDR1 SGHAT, CDR2 FQNNGV. The CDR3 loop is CASSGLRTGLTGELFF.

This chain connects TRBV7-8 to TRBJ2-3; checking the TCRdb D call of TRBD1 is not possible without DNA. The CDR3 covers 15 residues. Germline V CDR1 and CDR2: SGHVS, FQNEAQ. CDR3 residues: CASSLWGGITDTQYF. The whole variable domain, remainder taken from reference TRBV7-8 and TRBJ2-3, is GAGVSQSPRYKVAKRGQDVALRCDPISGHVSLFWYQQALGQGPEFLTYFQNEAQLDKSGLPSDRFFAERPEGSVSTLKIQRTQQEDSAVYLCASSLWGGITDTQYFGPGTRLTVL.

The chain combines TRBV2 with TRBJ2-7; without DNA, the TCRdb call of TRBD1 cannot be checked. Germline-derived CDR1 and CDR2 are SNHLY and FYNNEI. CDR3 length equals 16 residues. The chain's CDR3 is CASSEKGSDRAYEQYF.

V and J are TRBV14 and TRBJ2-4; no DNA is available, so the TRBD1 call from TCRdb remains unchecked. Germline V lookup: CDR1 SGHDN, CDR2 FVKESK. This CDR3 has 14 residues. The CDR3 protein is CASSRRDGKNIQYF.

V is TRBV3-1 and J is TRBJ2-7; the D call from TCRdb, TRBD1, cannot be confirmed without DNA. Germline CDR1 and CDR2: LGHDT and YNNKEL (reference sequence). This CDR3 is 11 amino acids long. This CDR3 reads CASTTGSEQYF.

Judged by frequency, this clonotype is medium-sized. The chain employs TRBV20-1 and TRBJ1-6. The CDR3 sequence is 16 residues long. In germline, CDR1 is DFQATT, CDR2 SNEGSKA (reference sequence). The CDR3: CSARDLAGGDNSPLHF.

The gene calls are TRBV12-3 or TRBV12-4 and TRBJ2-5; the TCRdb call, TRBD2, lacks DNA for checking. The CDR3 contains 15 residues. CDR3 in amino acids: CASTGIVDRQETQYF.